Sequencing of this T cell receptor (beta chain) was carried out in a study of T cell repertoires in cytomegalovirus infection. Germline V gives CDR1 SGHVS, CDR2 FNYEAQ. V was trimmed by 6 bases and J by 6 bases, leaving 19 bases between them. The CDR3 is 15 residues long. For this clonotype: Its antigen is currently unknown.

From the reads, TCRdb called clonotypes with MiXCR, one entry per CDR3 protein. The table lists approximately 500,000 distinct CDR3 sequences, 33% of them singletons. The chain joins TRBV7-6 to TRBJ2-3, with a possible D match to TRBD1 (5 bases). Material: cultured PBMCs, obtained from culture after CMV antigen stimulation. This clonotype originated in a human donor in good health (CMV status not recorded). Some clones in this sample may be carry-over from other donors' samples. The CDR3, as DNA: TGTGCCAGCAGTATAACAGGCACATTTTCGGATACGCAGTATTTT. This gives the protein CASSITGTFSDTQYF.